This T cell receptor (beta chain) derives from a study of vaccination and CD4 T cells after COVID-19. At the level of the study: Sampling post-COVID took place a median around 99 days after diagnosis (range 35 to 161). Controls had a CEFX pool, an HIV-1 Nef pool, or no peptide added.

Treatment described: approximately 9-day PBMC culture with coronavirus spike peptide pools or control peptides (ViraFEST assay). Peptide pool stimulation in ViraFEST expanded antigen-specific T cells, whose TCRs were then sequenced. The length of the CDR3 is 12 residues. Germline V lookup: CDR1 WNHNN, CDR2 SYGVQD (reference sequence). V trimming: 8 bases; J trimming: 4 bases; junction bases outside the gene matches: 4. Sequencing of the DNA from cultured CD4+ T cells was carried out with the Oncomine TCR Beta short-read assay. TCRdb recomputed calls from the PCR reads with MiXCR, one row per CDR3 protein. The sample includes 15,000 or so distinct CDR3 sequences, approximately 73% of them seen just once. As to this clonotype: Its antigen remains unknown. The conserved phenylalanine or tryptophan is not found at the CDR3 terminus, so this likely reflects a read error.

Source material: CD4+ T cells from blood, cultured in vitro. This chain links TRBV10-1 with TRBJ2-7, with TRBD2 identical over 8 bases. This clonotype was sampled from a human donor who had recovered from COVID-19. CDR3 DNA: TGCGCCAGCCGGGAGGGCCGGTACGAGCAGTACTGC. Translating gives CASREGRYEQYC.